The 3 T cell receptor beta chains reported below all come from one sample, sequenced in a study of cytomegalovirus exposure and HLA in healthy donors. 60 Vbeta and 13 Jbeta primers were used in PCR. Sequencing was performed with immunoSEQ multiplex PCR; in TCRdb, only in-frame clones are kept and a portion is missing. The sample consists of approximately 160,000 clones, 77% of them appearing once. Sequencing input: PBMCs. These receptors all stem from a woman between 40 and 50 years old in good health and CMV-seropositive.

The V and J genes are TRBV6-5 and TRBJ1-1, with D possibly being TRBD1 (5 bases). V gave up 4 bases and J gave up 0 bases, with 9 bases separating them. CDR1 and CDR2 from the germline V gene are MNHEY and SVGAGI. The CDR3 has 14 amino acids. CDR3 DNA: TGTGCCAGCAGTTCCCGACAGATGAACACTGAAGCTTTCTTT. Translating it yields CASSSRQMNTEAFF.

The chain is built from TRBV6-4 and TRBJ2-3, with TRBD2 matching over 11 bases. Germline V gives CDR1 MRHNA, CDR2 SNTAGT. Unmatched junction bases numbered 7, after V lost 3 bases and J lost 8 bases. The CDR3 runs 15 residues. CDR3 sequence reads: CASSEGSGGVGTQYF. The DNA of the CDR3 is TGTGCCAGCAGTGAAGGTAGCGGGGGGGTCGGTACGCAGTATTTT.

This clone was recorded only once. V gene TRBV5-1 combines with J gene TRBJ2-3; D remains ambiguous. The germline V gene has CDR1 SGHRS and CDR2 YFSETQ. Trimming stripped 0 bases from V and 2 bases from J, with 13 bases between. The CDR3 length is 16 residues. CDR3 DNA: TGCGCCAGCAGCTTGGGAACAAACACAGACACAGATACGCAGTATTTT. It specifies CASSLGTNTDTDTQYF.